This is a list of T cell receptor beta chains from one sample in a study of CD8 T cells in ankylosing spondylitis. TCRdb processed the 5' RACE reads anew with MiXCR; each CDR3 protein has one entry. The sample shows around 440,000 distinct CDR3 sequences, about 15% of them seen only once. Sequenced input: blood, either unsorted or a sorted T cell fraction (not recorded which). These receptors all stem from a male donor with ankylosing spondylitis. Each CDR3 is given with its conserved first and last residue. D genes are given only for firm matches. The size of a clone is reported for some rows only, either as once, few or many, or as a class for expanded clones.

v_gene: TRBV5-1; j_gene: TRBJ2-2; d_gene: .; abundance: .; CDR3aa: CASSFRAGNTGELFF; CDR3nt: TGCGCCAGCAGCTTTAGGGCTGGGAACACCGGGGAGCTGTTTTTT
v_gene: TRBV29-1; j_gene: TRBJ2-3; d_gene: .; abundance: .; CDR3aa: CSAWGSSTDTQYF; CDR3nt: TGCAGTGCCTGGGGGTCCAGCACAGATACGCAGTATTTT
v_gene: TRBV7-2; j_gene: TRBJ2-3; d_gene: .; abundance: .; CDR3aa: CASSDRPFTDTQYF; CDR3nt: TGTGCCAGCAGCGACAGACCTTTCACAGATACGCAGTATTTT
v_gene: TRBV6-2/TRBV6-3; j_gene: TRBJ2-3; d_gene: .; abundance: .; CDR3aa: CASRPRGTSTDTQYF; CDR3nt: TGTGCCAGCAGACCGAGGGGGACTAGCACAGATACGCAGTATTTT
v_gene: TRBV19; j_gene: TRBJ2-5; d_gene: TRBD1; abundance: .; CDR3aa: CASTGQGRETQYF; CDR3nt: TGTGCCAGTACGGGACAGGGGAGAGAGACCCAGTACTTC
v_gene: TRBV5-1; j_gene: TRBJ1-1; d_gene: .; abundance: .; CDR3aa: CASSLNSPWDTEAFF; CDR3nt: TGCGCCAGCAGCTTAAACAGCCCTTGGGACACTGAAGCTTTCTTT
v_gene: TRBV6-1; j_gene: TRBJ2-2; d_gene: .; abundance: .; CDR3aa: CASTQKGELFF; CDR3nt: TGTGCCAGTACTCAAAAGGGGGAGCTGTTTTTT
v_gene: TRBV6-1; j_gene: TRBJ2-7; d_gene: TRBD2; abundance: .; CDR3aa: CASSTLGGSYEQYF; CDR3nt: TGTGCCAGCAGTACCCTGGGGGGGTCCTACGAGCAGTACTTC
v_gene: TRBV12-3/TRBV12-4; j_gene: TRBJ2-3; d_gene: TRBD2; abundance: .; CDR3aa: CTSSPPSGRGVSTDTQYF; CDR3nt: TGTACCAGCAGTCCCCCCAGCGGGAGGGGGGTCAGCACAGATACGCAGTATTTT
v_gene: TRBV29-1; j_gene: TRBJ1-5; d_gene: TRBD1; abundance: many; CDR3aa: CSVGTGDQPQHF; CDR3nt: TGCAGCGTTGGAACAGGGGATCAGCCCCAGCATTTT
v_gene: TRBV6-1; j_gene: TRBJ2-5; d_gene: .; abundance: .; CDR3aa: CASSPVGLSDQETQYF; CDR3nt: TGTGCCAGCAGTCCCGTCGGGCTAAGCGACCAAGAGACCCAGTACTTC
v_gene: TRBV12-3/TRBV12-4; j_gene: TRBJ2-2; d_gene: .; abundance: .; CDR3aa: CASSLPQGRRSYTGELFF; CDR3nt: TGTGCCAGCAGTTTACCCCAGGGGAGGAGATCTTACACCGGGGAGCTGTTTTTT
v_gene: TRBV5-1; j_gene: TRBJ2-1; d_gene: TRBD2; abundance: .; CDR3aa: CASSPTRLASSYNEQFF; CDR3nt: TGCGCCAGCAGCCCTACGAGACTAGCAAGCTCCTACAATGAGCAGTTCTTC
v_gene: TRBV12-3/TRBV12-4; j_gene: TRBJ1-5; d_gene: .; abundance: few; CDR3aa: CASSLVGVSAQHF; CDR3nt: TGTGCCAGCAGTTTAGTTGGGGTCTCAGCCCAGCATTTT
v_gene: TRBV15; j_gene: TRBJ2-5; d_gene: .; abundance: .; CDR3aa: CATSREGGLQETQYF; CDR3nt: TGTGCCACCAGCAGAGAGGGGGGACTTCAAGAGACCCAGTACTTC
v_gene: TRBV6-5; j_gene: TRBJ2-5; d_gene: .; abundance: .; CDR3aa: CASSYPPEGETQYF; CDR3nt: TGTGCCAGCAGTTACCCTCCTGAGGGGGAGACCCAGTACTTC
v_gene: TRBV9; j_gene: TRBJ1-5; d_gene: .; abundance: .; CDR3aa: CASSAGGTSNQPQHF; CDR3nt: TGTGCCAGCAGTGCGGGGGGGACTAGCAATCAGCCCCAGCATTTT
v_gene: TRBV27; j_gene: TRBJ2-7; d_gene: .; abundance: few; CDR3aa: CASSPRPSYEQYF; CDR3nt: TGTGCCAGCAGTCCCCGTCCGAGTTACGAGCAGTACTTC
v_gene: TRBV6-1; j_gene: TRBJ2-7; d_gene: .; abundance: .; CDR3aa: CASRKQGAPDEQYF; CDR3nt: TGTGCCAGCAGAAAACAGGGAGCTCCCGACGAGCAGTACTTC
v_gene: TRBV5-1; j_gene: TRBJ2-1; d_gene: TRBD2; abundance: few; CDR3aa: CASGAPSGRRDNEQFF; CDR3nt: TGCGCCAGCGGGGCCCCTAGCGGGAGAAGGGACAATGAGCAGTTCTTC
v_gene: TRBV6-1; j_gene: TRBJ2-3; d_gene: TRBD1; abundance: .; CDR3aa: CASRPDRGLSTDTQYF; CDR3nt: TGTGCCAGCAGACCCGACAGGGGACTTAGCACAGATACGCAGTATTTT
v_gene: TRBV5-1; j_gene: TRBJ2-3; d_gene: .; abundance: many; CDR3aa: CASRLGGDTQYF; CDR3nt: TGCGCCAGCAGACTTGGAGGGGATACGCAGTATTTT
v_gene: TRBV5-6; j_gene: TRBJ2-5; d_gene: TRBD2; abundance: .; CDR3aa: CASSLRRGAIQETQYF; CDR3nt: TGTGCCAGCAGCTTGAGGCGGGGGGCTATCCAAGAGACCCAGTACTTC
v_gene: TRBV10-3; j_gene: TRBJ2-1; d_gene: TRBD2; abundance: few; CDR3aa: CAISRLVGLADNNEQFF; CDR3nt: TGTGCCATCAGTCGACTGGTTGGACTAGCGGATAACAATGAGCAGTTCTTC
v_gene: TRBV6-2/TRBV6-3; j_gene: TRBJ2-1; d_gene: .; abundance: .; CDR3aa: CASSYGPTRTGEQFF; CDR3nt: TGTGCCAGCAGTTACGGCCCTACTAGGACCGGTGAGCAGTTCTTC
v_gene: TRBV11-2; j_gene: TRBJ1-2; d_gene: .; abundance: few; CDR3aa: CASSSIGQLKGYTF; CDR3nt: TGTGCCAGCAGCAGCATCGGACAGCTCAAGGGCTACACCTTC
v_gene: TRBV6-1; j_gene: TRBJ2-3; d_gene: .; abundance: .; CDR3aa: CASGSGAAVQSTDTQYF; CDR3nt: TGTGCCAGCGGAAGCGGAGCGGCCGTACAAAGCACAGATACGCAGTATTTT
v_gene: TRBV25-1; j_gene: TRBJ1-6; d_gene: .; abundance: .; CDR3aa: CASSVGRKNNSPLHF; CDR3nt: TGTGCCAGCAGTGTAGGACGTAAAAATAATTCACCCCTCCACTTT
v_gene: TRBV10-3; j_gene: TRBJ1-2; d_gene: .; abundance: .; CDR3aa: CAIGTPNYGYTF; CDR3nt: TGTGCCATTGGGACACCTAACTATGGCTACACCTTC
v_gene: TRBV7-9; j_gene: TRBJ2-3; d_gene: TRBD2; abundance: few; CDR3aa: CASSSLTSGGTDTQYF; CDR3nt: TGTGCCAGCAGCTCTCTGACTAGCGGGGGCACAGATACGCAGTATTTT
v_gene: TRBV18; j_gene: TRBJ2-1; d_gene: TRBD1; abundance: once; CDR3aa: CASSPQGATYNEQFF; CDR3nt: TGTGCCAGCTCCCCACAGGGGGCTACCTACAATGAGCAGTTCTTC
v_gene: TRBV28; j_gene: TRBJ2-1; d_gene: TRBD2; abundance: .; CDR3aa: CATGPGTSGSNEQFF; CDR3nt: TGTGCCACCGGCCCCGGGACTAGCGGAAGCAATGAGCAGTTCTTC
v_gene: TRBV12-3/TRBV12-4; j_gene: TRBJ2-3; d_gene: TRBD2; abundance: .; CDR3aa: CASRDGLSGSDTQYF; CDR3nt: TGTGCCAGCAGGGATGGGCTAAGCGGGAGCGATACGCAGTATTTT
v_gene: TRBV3-1; j_gene: TRBJ2-7; d_gene: TRBD1; abundance: .; CDR3aa: CASSHYRDSPLGLSYEQYF; CDR3nt: TGTGCCAGCAGCCATTACCGGGACAGCCCTTTGGGCCTCTCCTACGAGCAGTACTTC
v_gene: TRBV30; j_gene: TRBJ1-1; d_gene: .; abundance: .; CDR3aa: CAWSIRGDTEAFF; CDR3nt: TGTGCCTGGAGCATACGGGGGGACACTGAAGCTTTCTTT
v_gene: TRBV2; j_gene: TRBJ1-1; d_gene: .; abundance: many; CDR3aa: CASSDRGVTEAFF; CDR3nt: TGTGCCAGCAGTGATAGGGGGGTCACTGAAGCTTTCTTT
v_gene: TRBV5-1; j_gene: TRBJ1-1; d_gene: TRBD1; abundance: .; CDR3aa: CASSLTGDKNTEAFF; CDR3nt: TGCGCCAGCAGCTTGACAGGGGACAAAAACACTGAAGCTTTCTTT
v_gene: TRBV20-1; j_gene: TRBJ2-7; d_gene: .; abundance: few; CDR3aa: CSARGWGTNEQYF; CDR3nt: TGCAGTGCTAGGGGATGGGGGACGAACGAGCAGTACTTC
v_gene: TRBV24-1; j_gene: TRBJ1-1; d_gene: TRBD1; abundance: .; CDR3aa: CATSGGGLTEAFF; CDR3nt: TGTGCCACCAGTGGAGGGGGCTTGACTGAAGCTTTCTTT
v_gene: TRBV5-1; j_gene: TRBJ2-7; d_gene: .; abundance: few; CDR3aa: CASSWGEDLSSYEQYF; CDR3nt: TGCGCCAGCAGCTGGGGAGAAGACCTAAGCTCCTACGAGCAGTACTTC
v_gene: TRBV11-2; j_gene: TRBJ2-1; d_gene: .; abundance: many; CDR3aa: CASSLEPHSSSYNEQFF; CDR3nt: TGTGCCAGCAGCTTAGAGCCTCATTCCAGCTCCTACAATGAGCAGTTCTTC
v_gene: TRBV7-2; j_gene: TRBJ2-5; d_gene: TRBD2; abundance: few; CDR3aa: CASSSSGREETQYF; CDR3nt: TGTGCCAGCAGCTCTAGCGGGAGGGAAGAGACCCAGTACTTC
v_gene: TRBV9; j_gene: TRBJ2-3; d_gene: .; abundance: many; CDR3aa: CASSGGAGLDTQYF; CDR3nt: TGTGCCAGCAGCGGAGGTGCGGGGTTAGATACGCAGTATTTT
v_gene: TRBV4-1; j_gene: TRBJ1-4; d_gene: .; abundance: many; CDR3aa: CASQSGTVTEKLFF; CDR3nt: TGCGCCAGCCAAAGCGGGACTGTCACGGAAAAACTGTTTTTT
v_gene: TRBV20-1; j_gene: TRBJ1-1; d_gene: .; abundance: many; CDR3aa: CSAPPRGVGTEAFF; CDR3nt: TGCAGTGCCCCCCCTAGGGGAGTGGGCACTGAAGCTTTCTTT